Listed here is a single T cell receptor beta chain. This entry is derived from a study of T cell changes during pregnancy in multiple sclerosis. The data were produced by immunoSEQ multiplex PCR, yet TCRdb's version contains in-frame clones alone and is incomplete. The sample shows some 60,000 clones, just over 90% of them seen only once. This specimen consisted of peripheral blood, obtained in the first trimester of pregnancy. This receptor was taken from a female donor in good health, enrolled as a control in a pregnancy study.

In DNA, the CDR3 is TGTGCCAGCAGTTACACTTTAGCGGGAGTAAACACCGGGGAGCTGTTTTTT. The encoded protein is CASSYTLAGVNTGELFF. The chain carries TRBV28 and TRBJ2-2; 9 bases are a match to TRBD2. The CDR3 is 17 residues long. Unmatched junction bases numbered 8, after V lost 4 bases and J lost 2 bases. Per the germline V gene, CDR1 is MDHEN and CDR2 is SYDVKM.